A single sample is the source of the 8 T cell receptor beta chains below, sequenced in a study of OX40 agonist ivuxolimab in advanced cancers. The method was immunoSEQ multiplex PCR; TCRdb's version includes in-frame clones alone and lacks a portion of them. The table has about 83,000 clones, approximately 84% seen once; the top ten hold about 7%. Material: CD4+ or CD8+ T cells sorted from blood, obtained in a trial of the OX40 agonist ivuxolimab. These receptors all stem from an adult with an advanced solid tumor such as melanoma, head and neck, liver or kidney cancer.

The rearrangement links TRBV19 to TRBJ2-7, with D perhaps TRBD1 or TRBD2 (5 bases each). This CDR3 is built from 14 residues. Germline CDR1 reads LNHDA; CDR2 reads SQIVND (reference sequence). V was clipped by 3 bases and J by 0 bases, with 9 bases between them. The DNA of the CDR3 is TGTGCCAGTAGTATGGGACGGAGCTCCTACGAGCAGTACTTC. It codes for CASSMGRSSYEQYF. The full variable domain, its missing parts supplied by reference TRBV19 and TRBJ2-7, is DGGITQSPKYLFRKEGQNVTLSCEQNLNHDAMYWYRQDPGQGLRLIYYSQIVNDFQKGDIAEGYSVSREKKESFPLTVTSAQKNPTAFYLCASSMGRSSYEQYFGPGTRLTVT.

The chain combines TRBV5-1 with TRBJ2-5, with D possibly called TRBD1 or TRBD2 (5 bases each). The V end was cut by 4 bases, the J end by 6 bases, with 10 bases between. Per germline, CDR1 SGHRS and CDR2 YFSETQ. The CDR3 loop spans 12 amino acids. The CDR3 loop reads CASSEGQKTQYF. The CDR3 DNA reads TGCGCCAGCAGCGAGGGGCAAAAGACCCAGTACTTC.

The sample holds one count of this clone. The chain carries TRBV30 and TRBJ2-5; D uncertain. CDR1 and CDR2 from the germline V gene are GTSNPN and SVGIG (reference sequence). The CDR3 is made up of 12 amino acids. The germline V and J ends were trimmed by 1 base and 7 bases, with 10 bases remaining between them. The CDR3 DNA is TGTGCCTGGAGTGGAACCGACGGGACCCAGTACTTC. The encoded protein is CAWSGTDGTQYF.

V and J are TRBV19 and TRBJ2-7, with D possibly being TRBD2 (6 bases). The CDR3 extends over 16 amino acids. Germline lookup yields CDR1 LNHDA and CDR2 SQIVND (reference sequence). V shed 3 bases and J shed 2 bases, with 17 bases lying between them. The CDR3 nucleotides read TGTGCCAGTAGTATGAAGGGAGGAGTGGGCCCCTACGAGCAGTACTTC. It codes for CASSMKGGVGPYEQYF.

This clone was recorded many times. The chain couples TRBV11-2 to TRBJ1-4, with D perhaps TRBD1 (5 bases). The germline V gene has CDR1 SGHAT and CDR2 FQNNGV. The V end lost 8 bases, the J end lost 4 bases, and 14 bases lay between the germline ends. The CDR3 loop spans 14 amino acids. DNA for the CDR3: TGTGCCAGCGGAGCAGGGCTTAGTAATGAAAAACTGTTTTTT. This gives the protein CASGAGLSNEKLFF.

This clone was seen more than once but under ten times. The J gene is TRBJ1-6, the V gene TRBV11-3, with 7 bases lining up with TRBD1. Germline assignment: CDR1 SGHNT and CDR2 YENEEA. This CDR3 region has 14 residues. Unmatched junction bases numbered 5, after V lost 5 bases and J lost 7 bases. The CDR3 bases are TGTGCCAGCAGCGGGGGACAGTTCAATTCACCCCTCCACTTT. Its protein is CASSGGQFNSPLHF.

The chain couples TRBV6-1 to TRBJ2-1; D call uncertain. V was trimmed by 3 bases and J by 5 bases, leaving 14 bases between them. The CDR3 length is 15 residues. CDR1 MNHNS and CDR2 SASEGT come from the germline V gene. CDR3 DNA: TGTGCCAGCAGTGACGGGTGGGGTATGGACAATGAGCAGTTCTTC. Protein product: CASSDGWGMDNEQFF.

The CDR3 region is CAWSVPGNEKLFF. CDR3 DNA: TGTGCCTGGAGTGTACCCGGTAATGAAAAACTGTTTTTT. This chain links TRBV30 with TRBJ1-4; D call uncertain. CDR1 and CDR2 (germline): GTSNPN, SVGIG (reference sequence). This CDR3 has 13 residues. V was shortened by 0 bases and J by 4 bases, with 6 bases between the two germline ends.